Each of the 8 T cell receptor beta chains below was sequenced from the same sample in a study of PD-1 blockade in classical Hodgkin lymphoma. Sequenced by immunoSEQ multiplex PCR; TCRdb stores in-frame clones only, minus some. This sample has about 43,000 clones, with around 76% found just once. Autologous stem cell transplantation was followed by relapse in every patient, and brentuximab vedotin exposure varied. The input for sequencing was peripheral blood mononuclear cells (PBMCs), taken before the second cycle of nivolumab. The receptors derive from a human donor with classical Hodgkin lymphoma.

V gene TRBV30 combines with J gene TRBJ1-6; D may be TRBD1 (5 bases). Germline CDR1 reads GTSNPN; CDR2 reads SVGIG (reference sequence). The CDR3 contains 14 residues. Trimming took 8 bases from V and 6 from J, leaving 17 bases between them. The CDR3 coding sequence is TGTGCCCAAAGCCCGGGACTGTTTAATTCACCCCTCCACTTT. Translated: CAQSPGLFNSPLHF.

This clone is classed as medium-sized (0.01 to 0.1%). The rearrangement uses TRBV11-1 and TRBJ2-7; D is ambiguous. Germline V gene lookup returns CDR1 SGHAT and CDR2 FQDESV (reference sequence). V shed 8 bases and J shed 1 base, with 9 bases lying between them. CDR3 length equals 12 residues. The CDR3 sequence is CASSVRSYEQYF. The CDR3 nucleotides read TGTGCCAGCTCTGTTAGGTCCTACGAGCAGTACTTC.

This rearrangement joins TRBV18 to TRBJ1-2; weak D call: TRBD1 (6 bases). V gave up 3 bases and J gave up 0 bases, with 11 bases separating them. Germline CDR1 KGHSH, CDR2 LQKENI. The CDR3 runs 15 residues. CDR3 bases: TGTGCCAGCTCACCGAGGGACATTTCTAACTATGGCTACACCTTC. This gives the protein CASSPRDISNYGYTF.

This chain connects TRBV9 to TRBJ2-1; 9 bases align to TRBD1. CDR1 is SGDLS and CDR2 is YYNGEE in the germline V gene. The CDR3 is 16 residues long. The V and J ends lost 3 bases and 7 bases, in that order; junction bases with no gene match: 11. The CDR3 protein is CASSGRTGGKGNEQFF. CDR3 bases: TGTGCCAGCAGCGGCCGAACAGGGGGCAAGGGAAATGAGCAGTTCTTC.

The gene calls are TRBV7-2 and TRBJ2-1; no firm D call. Between the trimmed V and J ends, which lost 1 base and 4 bases, there was a span of 8 bases. The CDR3 covers 14 residues. Germline V gene data show CDR1 as SGHTA and CDR2 as FQGNSA. The CDR3 protein is CASSLGSQYNEQFF. CDR3 in DNA: TGTGCCAGCAGCTTAGGGTCACAGTACAATGAGCAGTTCTTC.

This chain links TRBV4-3 with TRBJ2-6, with D possibly matching TRBD2 (5 bases). The CDR3 is made up of 17 amino acids. Trimming took 0 bases from V and 0 from J, leaving 9 bases between them. Germline CDR1 is LGHNA and CDR2 is YSLEER. Written as DNA, the CDR3 is TGCGCCAGCAGCCAAGACGGGGTTCTCTCTGGGGCCAACGTCCTGACTTTC. Residues: CASSQDGVLSGANVLTF.

The chain recombines TRBV30 with TRBJ1-6; 7 nucleotides line up with TRBD1. Germline assignment: CDR1 GTSNPN and CDR2 SVGIG (reference sequence). The J segment lost 6 bases and the V segment lost 3 bases, leaving 5 bases of the junction unmatched. The length of the CDR3 is 14 residues. DNA of the CDR3: TGTGCCTGGAGATGGGGACAGAGTAATTCACCCCTCCACTTT. Protein: CAWRWGQSNSPLHF.

The chain uses TRBV9 and TRBJ1-2, with 8 bases identical to TRBD1. This CDR3 has 16 amino acids. CDR1 and CDR2 from the germline V gene are SGDLS and YYNGEE. The J segment lost 1 base and the V segment lost 4 bases, leaving 9 bases of the junction unmatched. DNA for the CDR3: TGTGCCAGCAGCCCCCACGGTACAGGGGGTAACTATGGCTACACCTTC. Its translation: CASSPHGTGGNYGYTF.